These 20 T cell receptor beta chains came from one sample sequenced in a study of early T cells in non-severe SARS-CoV-2 infection. TCRdb redid the calling of the 5' RACE reads with MiXCR, one entry per CDR3 protein. The sample shows over 75,000 distinct CDR3 sequences, over 10% of them seen only once. Material for sequencing was whole blood. These receptors originate from an adult who was a healthcare worker with PCR-confirmed SARS-CoV-2 infection or an uninfected control (not recorded which).

This clonotype was observed at least ten times. The V gene is TRBV7-9, the J gene TRBJ2-3; D is unclear. CDR1 SEHNR and CDR2 FQNEAQ come from the germline V gene (reference sequence). This CDR3 comprises 17 residues. With 2 bases removed from V and 4 bases from J, the gap between germline ends came to 19 bases. The CDR3 nucleotides read TGTGCCAGCAGCTTATTAACGACGTGGGCAGGTGCAGATACGCAGTATTTT. Translating it yields CASSLLTTWAGADTQYF.

This clonotype was counted only a few times. V usage is TRBV7-2 and J usage is TRBJ2-2; 12 nucleotides agree with TRBD2. The CDR3 is 17 amino acids. V lost 1 base, J lost 7 bases, and 7 bases stayed unmatched. In germline, CDR1 is SGHTA, CDR2 FQGNSA. The CDR3 protein is CASSLGLAGGPIGELFF. CDR3 nucleotides: TGTGCCAGCAGCTTAGGGCTAGCGGGGGGGCCGATCGGGGAGCTGTTTTTT.

This clonotype was detected a few times. The chain couples TRBV6-5 to TRBJ1-2; 9 nucleotides match TRBD1. CDR3 length equals 15 residues. The J segment lost 2 bases and the V segment lost 5 bases, leaving 6 bases of the junction unmatched. In germline, CDR1 is MNHEY, CDR2 SVGAGI. CDR3 coding DNA: TGTGCCAGCAGTGAAGGACAGGGGATCAACTATGGCTACACCTTC. It yields the protein CASSEGQGINYGYTF.

This clonotype was recorded at least ten times. The chain employs TRBV7-2 and TRBJ1-5; tentatively, D is TRBD1 (6 bases). Trimming took 1 base from V and 5 from J, leaving 9 bases between them. The germline CDR1 and CDR2 sequences are SGHTA and FQGNSA. This CDR3 has 14 amino acids. The CDR3 sequence is CASSLDYRDQPQHF. CDR3 nucleotides: TGTGCCAGCAGCTTAGATTACAGGGATCAGCCCCAGCATTTT.

This rearrangement joins TRBV20-1 to TRBJ2-5; D is unclear. Germline V gene sequence: CDR1 DFQATT, CDR2 SNEGSKA (reference sequence). The CDR3 sequence is 10 residues long. The germline V and J ends were trimmed by 8 bases and 4 bases, with 8 bases remaining between them. In DNA, the CDR3 is TGCAGTACTTCGCGAGAGACCCAGTACTTC. Protein product: CSTSRETQYF.

This clonotype came up many times. The chain joins TRBV7-9 to TRBJ2-4, with D possibly being TRBD1 (5 bases). CDR3 length: 11 residues. The ends were cut back, 5 bases at V and 8 bases at J, with 7 bases in the middle. Germline V gene lookup returns CDR1 SEHNR and CDR2 FQNEAQ (reference sequence). This chain's CDR3 is CASSIGDIQYF. The CDR3 nucleotides read TGTGCCAGCAGCATAGGGGACATTCAGTACTTC. The complete variable domain, with remaining parts taken from reference TRBV7-9 and TRBJ2-4, reads DTGVSQNPRHKITKRGQNVTFRCDPISEHNRLYWYRQTLGQGPEFLTYFQNEAQLEKSRLLSDRFSAERPKGSFSTLEIQRTEQGDSAMYLCASSIGDIQYFGAGTRLSVL.

In this sample, this clonotype turned up a few times. The CDR3: CASSFQAKHTDTQYF. The CDR3 nucleotides read TGTGCCAGCAGCTTCCAAGCGAAACACACAGATACGCAGTATTTT. The chain carries TRBV11-2 and TRBJ2-3, with unresolved D. The CDR3 is made up of 15 amino acids. V lost 3 bases and J lost 2, with 12 bases in between. Per germline, CDR1 SGHAT and CDR2 FQNNGV.

The table lists this clonotype with many counts. V and J are TRBV7-2 and TRBJ2-3; D remains unclear. CDR3 size: 14 residues. Per the germline V gene, CDR1 is SGHTA and CDR2 is FQGNSA. Trimming removed 5 bases at V and 7 bases at J, with 16 bases between. The CDR3 protein is CASSTRTHLNTQYF. The CDR3 bases are TGTGCCAGCAGCACCCGGACGCATCTGAATACGCAGTATTTT.

The table lists this clonotype with a few counts. V and J are TRBV28 and TRBJ1-2; no firm D call. The CDR3 runs 14 residues. V lost 6 bases and J lost 5, with 16 bases in between. Germline loops: CDR1 MDHEN, CDR2 SYDVKM. CDR3 sequence (DNA): TGTGCCAGCAGCTTTTCCCGACGGTTATATGGCTACACCTTC. Protein: CASSFSRRLYGYTF.

This rearrangement joins TRBV7-9 to TRBJ2-3; 7 bases match TRBD1. V lost 5 bases and J lost 2; bases outside the gene matches: 4. The CDR3 sequence is 14 residues long. Germline values: CDR1 SEHNR, CDR2 FQNEAQ (reference sequence). The CDR3 reads CASSPGTATDTQYF. DNA of the CDR3: TGTGCCAGCAGCCCCGGGACAGCCACAGATACGCAGTATTTT.

This clonotype was found a few times. The chain links TRBV20-1 to TRBJ1-1; 10 positions match TRBD1. Per germline, CDR1 DFQATT and CDR2 SNEGSKA (reference sequence). This CDR3 is 16 amino acids long. The junction had 7 bases not matched to a gene; V was cut back by 3 bases and J by 0 bases. DNA for the CDR3: TGCAGTGCTAGGGGACAGGGGAATCGGATGAACACTGAAGCTTTCTTT. Translation gives CSARGQGNRMNTEAFF.

This clonotype showed up many times. This chain links TRBV3-1 with TRBJ1-2; the D is unclear. Germline V gives CDR1 LGHDT, CDR2 YNNKEL (reference sequence). The CDR3 is 12 amino acids. V lost 1 base, J lost 6 bases, and 6 bases lay in between. The CDR3 sequence is CASSQVANGYTF. As DNA, the CDR3 is TGTGCCAGCAGCCAAGTCGCCAATGGCTACACCTTC. The full variable domain, its missing parts supplied by reference TRBV3-1 and TRBJ1-2, is DTAVSQTPKYLVTQMGNDKSIKCEQNLGHDTMYWYKQDSKKFLKIMFSYNNKELIINETVPNRFSPKSPDKAHLNLHINSLELGDSAVYFCASSQVANGYTFGSGTRLTVV.

This clonotype was counted at least ten times. This chain joins TRBV25-1 and TRBJ2-1; no reliable D call. The CDR3 covers 12 residues. Trimming stripped 6 bases from V and 8 bases from J, with 11 bases between. The V gene's germline CDR1 is MGHDK and CDR2 SYGVNS. The CDR3 coding sequence is TGTGCCAGCAGCCCATGGGCCGATGAGCAGTTCTTC. It yields the protein CASSPWADEQFF.

Points on this clonotype: Given a much more abundant clone one base away, this may be a read error. The J gene is TRBJ2-3, the V gene TRBV29-1; no definite D call. Germline CDR1 and CDR2: SQVTM and ANQGSEA. The CDR3 loop spans 15 amino acids. Deletions cut 4 bases from V and 6 bases from J, with 20 bases between. DNA of the CDR3: TGCAGCGTTGGGGGAAGCGCCGTGCAGCCCGATACGCAGTATTTT. Translation: CSVGGSAVQPDTQYF.

This clonotype was observed at least ten times. The rearrangement joins TRBV20-1 to TRBJ1-6, with 7 bases lining up with TRBD1. This CDR3 contains 12 residues. J lost 14 bases, V lost 6 bases, and 10 bases had no gene match. Germline V gene lookup returns CDR1 DFQATT and CDR2 SNEGSKA (reference sequence). The CDR3: CSAWDSGVTLHF. CDR3 DNA: TGCAGTGCGTGGGACAGCGGCGTAACCCTCCACTTT.

The sample holds many counts of this clonotype. This chain connects TRBV28 to TRBJ1-1; D remains ambiguous. Per germline, CDR1 MDHEN and CDR2 SYDVKM. The CDR3 is 15 residues long. Trimming removed 3 bases at V and 4 bases at J, with 15 bases between. The CDR3 sequence: CASSFSGSPTTEAFF. The CDR3 bases are TGTGCCAGCAGTTTCAGTGGGTCACCTACCACTGAAGCTTTCTTT.

This clonotype showed up many times. The chain employs TRBV7-2 and TRBJ2-5; D is unresolved. Germline V lookup: CDR1 SGHTA, CDR2 FQGNSA. V lost 4 bases to trimming and J lost 5 bases, with 11 bases between them. The CDR3 runs 13 residues. The CDR3 coding sequence is TGTGCCAGCAGCTCACCATTTCGGGAGACCCAGTACTTC. This gives the protein CASSSPFRETQYF.

This clonotype appeared many times. The gene calls are TRBV6-5 and TRBJ1-2; weak D call: TRBD1 (5 bases). Germline V gives CDR1 MNHEY, CDR2 SVGAGI. This CDR3 has 16 residues. Between the trimmed V and J ends, which lost 5 bases and 8 bases, there was a span of 24 bases. CDR3 DNA: TGTGCCAGCAGTCCCCGGGGCGGAGGAGGGGTTTTAGGCTACACCTTC. It codes for CASSPRGGGGVLGYTF.

This clonotype was seen a few times. The chain's CDR3 is CASSPLPGTSGGATGELFF. In DNA, the CDR3 is TGTGCCAGCAGCCCCCTGCCCGGGACTAGCGGGGGGGCCACAGGGGAGCTGTTTTTT. The V gene is TRBV12-3 or TRBV12-4, the J gene TRBJ2-2; 16 bases are shared with TRBD2. The CDR3 extends over 19 amino acids. The V segment lost 6 bases and the J segment 8 bases; nucleotides outside the gene matches: 15.

At least ten counts were recorded for this clonotype. J is TRBJ1-4 and V is TRBV25-1; TRBD1 matches at 9 bases. The length of the CDR3 is 16 residues. Germline assignment: CDR1 MGHDK and CDR2 SYGVNS. J was trimmed by 7 bases and V by 1 base; bases with no gene match: 7. The CDR3 coding sequence is TGTGCCAGCAGTGAATCGGGACAGGGAGGAGGTGAAAAACTGTTTTTT. As protein: CASSESGQGGGEKLFF.